The 10 T cell receptor beta chains below all came from one sample that was sequenced in a study of T cells after yellow fever vaccination. From the 5' RACE reads, TCRdb called clonotypes with MiXCR, one entry per CDR3 protein. The sample holds a few hundred thousand distinct CDR3 sequences, 7.5% to 9% seen once. The sequenced sample was CD4+ T cells sorted from PBMCs, obtained 5 days after the yellow fever booster vaccination. The receptors stem from a man aged 18 to 30 who received the YFV17D yellow fever vaccine.

The chain employs TRBV25-1 and TRBJ2-3, with 7 positions matching TRBD1. The germline V gene encodes CDR1 MGHDK and CDR2 SYGVNS. V dropped 4 bases and J dropped 5; count of bases not matched to a gene: 6. The CDR3 covers 14 residues. Here the CDR3 reads CASSATGAGDTQYF. DNA for the CDR3: TGTGCCAGCAGTGCCACAGGGGCGGGAGATACGCAGTATTTT. The variable domain in full, completed from reference TRBV25-1 and TRBJ2-3, reads EADIYQTPRYLVIGTGKKITLECSQTMGHDKMYWYQQDPGMELHLIHYSYGVNSTEKGDLSSESTVSRIRTEHFPLTLESARPSHTSQYLCASSATGAGDTQYFGPGTRLTVL.

This chain uses TRBV2 with TRBJ1-2, with D possibly being TRBD1 (6 bases). V was cut by 7 bases and J by 5 bases, with 14 bases left in between. From germline, CDR1 is SNHLY and CDR2 FYNNEI. The CDR3 runs 13 residues. The CDR3 protein is CASTEDRYYGYTF. CDR3 nucleotide sequence: TGTGCCAGCACCGAAGACAGGTATTATGGCTACACCTTC.

There are a few counts of this clonotype. The chain links TRBV12-3 or TRBV12-4 to TRBJ1-1; D is undetermined. The CDR3 loop spans 14 amino acids. Trimming took off 5 bases at V and 4 bases at J, with 14 bases between the two ends. The CDR3 DNA reads as TGTGCCAGCAGTCTCCCTCGGGTGAGCACTGAAGCTTTCTTT. Residues: CASSLPRVSTEAFF.

This clonotype was recorded a few times. J is TRBJ2-7 and V is TRBV20-1; D unresolved. The CDR3 is 14 residues long. Looked up from germline, CDR1 is DFQATT and CDR2 is SNEGSKA (reference sequence). Trimming shortened V by 3 bases and J by 5 bases, and 17 bases separated the two germline ends. The CDR3 region is CSASSSGEVDEQYF. CDR3 DNA sequence: TGCAGTGCTAGTTCGTCTGGGGAAGTCGACGAGCAGTACTTC.

This sequence joins TRBV9 and TRBJ1-2; TRBD1 aligns across 8 bases. After removal of 3 bases from V and 3 bases from J, the junction contained 7 bases not matched to a gene. The CDR3 runs 15 residues. Germline CDR1 SGDLS, CDR2 YYNGEE. The CDR3 loop reads CASSGGRGLDYGYTF. The DNA of the CDR3 is TGTGCCAGCAGCGGGGGCAGGGGGCTGGACTATGGCTACACCTTC.

This clonotype was seen many times. This chain links TRBV7-2 with TRBJ2-2, with D maybe TRBD1 (6 bases). CDR1 and CDR2 from the germline V gene are SGHTA and FQGNSA. CDR3 size: 15 residues. Trimming stripped 5 bases from V and 6 bases from J, with 16 bases between. The CDR3 sequence: CASSKGGAEAGELFF. The CDR3 DNA is TGTGCCAGCAGCAAAGGGGGAGCTGAGGCCGGGGAGCTGTTTTTT. Together with reference TRBV7-2 and TRBJ2-2, the CDR3 gives the full variable domain: GAGVSQSPSNKVTEKGKDVELRCDPISGHTALYWYRQSLGQGLEFLIYFQGNSAPDKSGLPSDRFSAERTGGSVSTLTIQRTQQEDSAVYLCASSKGGAEAGELFFGEGSRLTVL.

This clonotype was detected only a few times. DNA for the CDR3: TGCAGTGCGTTGCTCGGGGGGGGAGCCAAAAACATTCAGTACTTC. Amino acid sequence: CSALLGGGAKNIQYF. V is TRBV20-1 and J is TRBJ2-4; 8 positions match TRBD2. Trimming at V came to 6 bases and at J to 0 bases, leaving 7 bases not matched to a gene. The CDR3 covers 15 residues. Germline CDR1 and CDR2: DFQATT and SNEGSKA (reference sequence).

This clonotype has ten or more counts. V usage is TRBV7-3 and J usage is TRBJ2-5, with D possibly matching TRBD1 (7 bases). Germline V gives CDR1 SGHTA, CDR2 FQGTGA. Between the trimmed V and J ends, which lost 5 bases and 2 bases, there was a span of 18 bases. The CDR3 is 16 residues long. The CDR3: CASSQSGQAGQETQYF. CDR3 bases: TGTGCCAGCAGCCAATCCGGACAGGCGGGACAAGAGACCCAGTACTTC.

In this sample, this clonotype turned up a few times. The chain couples TRBV5-4 to TRBJ2-7; 7 positions match TRBD1. V lost 4 bases and J lost 4; bases outside the gene matches: 2. Germline CDR1 SGHNT, CDR2 YYREEE (reference sequence). The CDR3 has 12 residues. CDR3 sequence reads: CASSETGYEQYF. CDR3 nucleotide sequence: TGTGCCAGCAGCGAGACAGGGTACGAGCAGTACTTC.

This clonotype was observed a handful of times. The genes are TRBV15 and TRBJ2-5; TRBD1 might be the D (5 bases). In germline, CDR1 is LNHNV, CDR2 YYDKDF (reference sequence). Trimming removed 1 base from V and 0 bases from J, with 9 bases in between. CDR3 length: 15 amino acids. The chain's CDR3 is CATSRGGSYQETQYF. CDR3 nucleotides: TGTGCCACCAGCAGAGGGGGCAGTTACCAAGAGACCCAGTACTTC. Full variable domain (missing parts from reference TRBV15 and TRBJ2-5): DAMVIQNPRYQVTQFGKPVTLSCSQTLNHNVMYWYQQKSSQAPKLLFHYYDKDFNNEADTPDNFQSRRPNTSFCFLDIRSPGLGDTAMYLCATSRGGSYQETQYFGPGTRLLVL.